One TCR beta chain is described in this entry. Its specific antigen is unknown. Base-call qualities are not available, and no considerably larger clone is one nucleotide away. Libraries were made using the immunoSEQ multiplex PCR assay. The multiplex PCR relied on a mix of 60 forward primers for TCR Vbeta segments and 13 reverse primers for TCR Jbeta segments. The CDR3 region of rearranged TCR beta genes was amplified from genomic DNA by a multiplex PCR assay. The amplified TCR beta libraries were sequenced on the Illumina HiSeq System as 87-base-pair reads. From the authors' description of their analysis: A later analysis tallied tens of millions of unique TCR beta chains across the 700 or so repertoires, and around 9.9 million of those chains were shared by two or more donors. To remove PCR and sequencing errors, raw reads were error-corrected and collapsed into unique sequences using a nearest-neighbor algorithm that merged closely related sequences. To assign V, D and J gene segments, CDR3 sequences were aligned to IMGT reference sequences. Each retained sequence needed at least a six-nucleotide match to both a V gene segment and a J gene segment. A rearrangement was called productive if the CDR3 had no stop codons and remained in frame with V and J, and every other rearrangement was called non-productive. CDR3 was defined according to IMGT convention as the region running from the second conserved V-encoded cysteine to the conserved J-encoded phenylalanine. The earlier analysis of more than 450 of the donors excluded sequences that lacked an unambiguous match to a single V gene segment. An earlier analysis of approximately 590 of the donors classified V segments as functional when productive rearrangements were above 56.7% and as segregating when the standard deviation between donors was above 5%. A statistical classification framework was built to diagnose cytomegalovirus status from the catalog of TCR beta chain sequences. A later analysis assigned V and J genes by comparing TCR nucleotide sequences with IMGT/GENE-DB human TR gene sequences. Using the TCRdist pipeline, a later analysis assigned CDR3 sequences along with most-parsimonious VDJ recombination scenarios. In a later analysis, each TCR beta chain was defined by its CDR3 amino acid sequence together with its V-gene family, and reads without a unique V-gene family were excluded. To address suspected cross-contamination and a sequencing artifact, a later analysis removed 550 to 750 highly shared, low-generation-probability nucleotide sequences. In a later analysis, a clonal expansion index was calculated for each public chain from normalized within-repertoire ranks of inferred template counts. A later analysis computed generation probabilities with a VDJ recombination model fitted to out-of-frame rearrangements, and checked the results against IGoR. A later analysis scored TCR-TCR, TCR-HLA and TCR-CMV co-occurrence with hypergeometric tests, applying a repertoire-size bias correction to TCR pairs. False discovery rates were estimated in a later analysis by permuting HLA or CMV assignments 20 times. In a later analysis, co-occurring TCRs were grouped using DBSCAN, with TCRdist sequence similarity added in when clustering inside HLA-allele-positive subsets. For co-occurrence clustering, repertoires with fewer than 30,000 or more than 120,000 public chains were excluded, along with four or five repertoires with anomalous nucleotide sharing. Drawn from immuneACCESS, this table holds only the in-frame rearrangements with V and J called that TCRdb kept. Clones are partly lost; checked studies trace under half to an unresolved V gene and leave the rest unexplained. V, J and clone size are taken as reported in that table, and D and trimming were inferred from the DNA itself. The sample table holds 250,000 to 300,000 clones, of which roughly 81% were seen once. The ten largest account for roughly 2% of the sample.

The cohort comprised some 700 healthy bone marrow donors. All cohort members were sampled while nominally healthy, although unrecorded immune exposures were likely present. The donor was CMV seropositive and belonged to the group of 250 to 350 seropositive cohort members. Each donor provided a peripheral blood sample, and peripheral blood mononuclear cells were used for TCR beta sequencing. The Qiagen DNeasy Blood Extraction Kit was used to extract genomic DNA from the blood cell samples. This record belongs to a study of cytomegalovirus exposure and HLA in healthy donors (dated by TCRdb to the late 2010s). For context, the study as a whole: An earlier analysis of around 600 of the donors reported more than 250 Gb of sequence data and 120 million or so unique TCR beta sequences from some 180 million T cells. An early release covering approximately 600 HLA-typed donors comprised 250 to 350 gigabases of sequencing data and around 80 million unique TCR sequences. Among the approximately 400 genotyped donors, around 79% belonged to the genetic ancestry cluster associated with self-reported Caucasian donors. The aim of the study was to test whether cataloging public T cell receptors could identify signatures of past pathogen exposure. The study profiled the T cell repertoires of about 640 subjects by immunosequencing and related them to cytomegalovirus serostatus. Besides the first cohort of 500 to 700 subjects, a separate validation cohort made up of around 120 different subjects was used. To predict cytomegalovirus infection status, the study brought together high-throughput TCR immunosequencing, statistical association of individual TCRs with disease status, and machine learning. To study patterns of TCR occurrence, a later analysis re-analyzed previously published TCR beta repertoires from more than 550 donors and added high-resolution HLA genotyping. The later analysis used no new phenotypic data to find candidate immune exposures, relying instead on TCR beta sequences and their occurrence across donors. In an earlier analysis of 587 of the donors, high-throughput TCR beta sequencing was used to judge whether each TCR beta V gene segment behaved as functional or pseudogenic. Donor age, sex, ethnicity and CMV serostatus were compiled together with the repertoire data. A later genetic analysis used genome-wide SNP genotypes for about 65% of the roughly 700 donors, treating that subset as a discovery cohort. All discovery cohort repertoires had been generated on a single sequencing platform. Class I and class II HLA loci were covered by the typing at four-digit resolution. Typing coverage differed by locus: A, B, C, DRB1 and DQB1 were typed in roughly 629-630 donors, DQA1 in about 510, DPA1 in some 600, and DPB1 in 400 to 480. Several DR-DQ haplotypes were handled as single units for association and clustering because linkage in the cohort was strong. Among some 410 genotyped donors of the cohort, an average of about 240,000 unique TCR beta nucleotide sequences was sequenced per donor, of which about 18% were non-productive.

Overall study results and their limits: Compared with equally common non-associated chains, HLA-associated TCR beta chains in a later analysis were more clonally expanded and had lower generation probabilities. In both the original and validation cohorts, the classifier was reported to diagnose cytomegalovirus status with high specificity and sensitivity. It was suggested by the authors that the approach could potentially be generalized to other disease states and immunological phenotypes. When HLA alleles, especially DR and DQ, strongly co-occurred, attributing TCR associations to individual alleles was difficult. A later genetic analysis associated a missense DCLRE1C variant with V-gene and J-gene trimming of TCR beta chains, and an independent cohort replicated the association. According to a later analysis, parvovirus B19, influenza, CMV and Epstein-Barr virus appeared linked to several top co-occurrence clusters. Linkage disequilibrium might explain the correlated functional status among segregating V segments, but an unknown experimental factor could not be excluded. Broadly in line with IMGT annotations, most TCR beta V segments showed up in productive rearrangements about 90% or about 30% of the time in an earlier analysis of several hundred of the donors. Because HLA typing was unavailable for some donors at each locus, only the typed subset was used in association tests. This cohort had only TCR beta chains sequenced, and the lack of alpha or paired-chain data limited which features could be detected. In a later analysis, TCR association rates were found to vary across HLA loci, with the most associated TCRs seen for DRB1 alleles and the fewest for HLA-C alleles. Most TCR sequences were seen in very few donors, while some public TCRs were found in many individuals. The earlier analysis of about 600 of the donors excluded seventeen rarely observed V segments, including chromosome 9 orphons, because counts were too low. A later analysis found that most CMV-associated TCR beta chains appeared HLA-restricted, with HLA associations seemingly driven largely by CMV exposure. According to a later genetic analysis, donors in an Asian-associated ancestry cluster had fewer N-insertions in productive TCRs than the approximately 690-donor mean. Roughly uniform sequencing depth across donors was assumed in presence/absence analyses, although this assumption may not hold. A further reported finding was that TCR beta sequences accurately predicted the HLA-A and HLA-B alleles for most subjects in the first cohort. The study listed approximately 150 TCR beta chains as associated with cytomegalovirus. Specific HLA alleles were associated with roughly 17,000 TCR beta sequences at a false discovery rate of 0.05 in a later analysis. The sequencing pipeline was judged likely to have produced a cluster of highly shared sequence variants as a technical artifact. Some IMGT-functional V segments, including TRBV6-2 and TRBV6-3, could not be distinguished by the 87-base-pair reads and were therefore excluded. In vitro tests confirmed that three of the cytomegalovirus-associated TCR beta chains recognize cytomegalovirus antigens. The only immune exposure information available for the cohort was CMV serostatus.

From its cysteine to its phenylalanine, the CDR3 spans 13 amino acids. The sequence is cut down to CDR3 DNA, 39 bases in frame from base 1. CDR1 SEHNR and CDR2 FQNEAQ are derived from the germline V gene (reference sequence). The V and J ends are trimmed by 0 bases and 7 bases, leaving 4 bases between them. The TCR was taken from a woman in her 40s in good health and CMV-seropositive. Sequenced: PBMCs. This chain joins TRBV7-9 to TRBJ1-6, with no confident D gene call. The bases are TGTGCCAGCAGCTTAGCCCTCAATTCACCCCTCCACTTT. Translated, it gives CASSLALNSPLHF.